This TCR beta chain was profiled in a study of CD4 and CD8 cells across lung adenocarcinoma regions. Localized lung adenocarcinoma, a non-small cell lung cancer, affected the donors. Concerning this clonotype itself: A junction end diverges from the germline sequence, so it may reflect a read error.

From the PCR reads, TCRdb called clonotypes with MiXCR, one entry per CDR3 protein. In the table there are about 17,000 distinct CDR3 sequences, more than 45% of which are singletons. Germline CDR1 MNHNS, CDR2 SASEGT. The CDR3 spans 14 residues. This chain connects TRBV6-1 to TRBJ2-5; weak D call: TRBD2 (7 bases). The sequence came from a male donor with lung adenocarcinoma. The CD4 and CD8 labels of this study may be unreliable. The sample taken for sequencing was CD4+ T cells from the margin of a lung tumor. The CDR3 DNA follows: TGTGCGAGCAGTGGGGGGGGGCGTCAAGAGATCCAGTACTTC. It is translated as CASSGGGRQEIQYF.